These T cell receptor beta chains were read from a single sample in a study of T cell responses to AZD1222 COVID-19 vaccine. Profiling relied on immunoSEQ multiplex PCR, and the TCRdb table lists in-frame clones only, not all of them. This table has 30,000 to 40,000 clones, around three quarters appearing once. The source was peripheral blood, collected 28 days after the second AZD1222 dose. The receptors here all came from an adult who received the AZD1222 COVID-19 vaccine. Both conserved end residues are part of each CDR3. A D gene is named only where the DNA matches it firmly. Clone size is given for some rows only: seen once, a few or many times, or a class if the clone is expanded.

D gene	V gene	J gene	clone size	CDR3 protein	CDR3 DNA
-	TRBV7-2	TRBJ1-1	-	CASSLVGGPVAEAFF	TGTGCCAGCAGCTTAGTTGGGGGGCCGGTAGCTGAAGCTTTCTTT
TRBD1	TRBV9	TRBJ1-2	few	CASTEIPGRRGLDGYTF	TGTGCCAGCACTGAAATTCCGGGGCGCAGGGGGCTTGACGGCTACACCTTC
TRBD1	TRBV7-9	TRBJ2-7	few	CASSSIGQGVSYEQYF	TGTGCCAGCAGCTCCATCGGGCAGGGGGTCTCCTACGAGCAGTACTTC
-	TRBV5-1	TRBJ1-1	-	CASSLNLNTEAFF	TGCGCCAGCAGCTTGAACTTGAACACTGAAGCTTTCTTT
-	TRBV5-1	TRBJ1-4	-	CASRGRVANEKLFF	TGCGCCAGCAGAGGAAGGGTTGCTAATGAAAAACTGTTTTTT
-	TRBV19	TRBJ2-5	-	CASSRTGSTETQYF	TGTGCCAGTAGTCGGACGGGAAGTACAGAGACCCAGTACTTC
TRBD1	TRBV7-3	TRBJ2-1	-	CASSPGTGPYNEQFF	TGTGCCAGCAGCCCCGGGACAGGACCATACAATGAGCAGTTCTTC
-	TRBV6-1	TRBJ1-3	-	CASSEGAGSGNTIYF	TGTGCCAGCAGTGAAGGGGCAGGCTCTGGAAACACCATATATTTT
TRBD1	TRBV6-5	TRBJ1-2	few	CASSRTGANYGYTF	TGTGCCAGCAGTAGGACAGGAGCTAACTATGGCTACACCTTC
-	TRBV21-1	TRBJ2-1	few	CASSVRTSPRRSASYNEQFF	TGTGCCAGCAGCGTACGGACTTCCCCCCGGAGGAGCGCCTCCTACAATGAGCAGTTCTTC
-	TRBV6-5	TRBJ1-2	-	CASSYSRPGRHGYTF	TGTGCCAGCAGTTACTCGAGGCCAGGGCGGCATGGCTACACCTTC
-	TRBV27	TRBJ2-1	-	CASSLEPPFSYNEQFF	TGTGCCAGCAGTTTAGAGCCGCCTTTCTCCTACAATGAGCAGTTCTTC
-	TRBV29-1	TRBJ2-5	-	CSVARDTQETQYF	TGCAGCGTTGCACGGGATACCCAAGAGACCCAGTACTTC
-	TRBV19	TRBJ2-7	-	CASSSYSGTYEQYF	TGTGCCAGTAGTTCCTACTCCGGGACCTACGAGCAGTACTTC
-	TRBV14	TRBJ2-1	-	CASSQSGVSYNEQFF	TGTGCCAGCAGCCAAAGTGGGGTTTCCTACAATGAGCAGTTCTTC
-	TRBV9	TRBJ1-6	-	CASSTRDGYSPLHF	TGTGCCAGCAGCACCCGGGACGGATACTCACCCCTCCACTTT
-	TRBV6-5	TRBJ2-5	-	CASSRQETQYF	TGTGCCAGCAGCCGTCAAGAGACCCAGTACTTC
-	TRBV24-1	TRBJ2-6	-	CATSGTASGANVLTF	TGTGCCACCAGTGGGACAGCCTCTGGGGCCAACGTCCTGACTTTC
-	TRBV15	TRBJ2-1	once	CATSRDRQEPYNEQFF	TGTGCCACCAGCAGAGATCGCCAGGAGCCCTACAATGAGCAGTTCTTC
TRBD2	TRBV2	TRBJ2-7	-	CASIQQSGGAAEQYF	TGTGCCAGCATTCAACAGAGCGGGGGGGCCGCCGAGCAGTACTTC
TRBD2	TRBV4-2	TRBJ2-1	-	CASSQADGTSLPNEQFF	TGTGCCAGCAGCCAAGCCGACGGGACTAGCCTTCCCAATGAGCAGTTCTTC
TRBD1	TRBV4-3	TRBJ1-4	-	CASSQDRTGANEKLFF	TGCGCCAGCAGCCAGGATCGGACAGGCGCTAATGAAAAACTGTTTTTT
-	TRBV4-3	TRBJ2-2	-	CASSQRLVPTGELFF	TGCGCCAGCAGCCAAAGACTAGTCCCCACCGGGGAGCTGTTTTTT
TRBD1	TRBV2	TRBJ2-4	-	CASSEGQYSAKNIQYF	TGTGCCAGCAGCGAGGGACAGTATTCAGCCAAAAACATTCAGTACTTC
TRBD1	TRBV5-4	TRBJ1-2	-	CASSLDRGVGYGYTF	TGTGCCAGCAGCTTGGACAGGGGGGTGGGGTATGGCTACACCTTC
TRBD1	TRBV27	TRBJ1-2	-	CASSPIGTGGRYTF	TGTGCCAGCAGTCCTATCGGGACAGGGGGGCGCTACACCTTC
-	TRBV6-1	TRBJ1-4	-	CASSEEGEKLFF	TGTGCCAGCAGTGAAGAGGGTGAAAAACTGTTTTTT
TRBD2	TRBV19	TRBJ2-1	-	CASSLLAGGPNEQFF	TGTGCCAGTAGTCTACTAGCGGGAGGGCCTAATGAGCAGTTCTTC
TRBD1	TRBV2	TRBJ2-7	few	CASRKTGGIDEQYF	TGTGCCAGCAGGAAGACAGGGGGCATCGACGAGCAGTACTTC
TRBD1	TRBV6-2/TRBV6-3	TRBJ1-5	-	CASSSGTGGNQPQHF	TGTGCCAGCAGCTCCGGGACAGGGGGTAATCAGCCCCAGCATTTT
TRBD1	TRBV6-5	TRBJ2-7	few	CASTSGTGGAEQYF	TGTGCCAGCACCTCCGGGACAGGGGGCGCCGAGCAGTACTTC
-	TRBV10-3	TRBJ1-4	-	CAISESSVSGGANEKLFF	TGTGCCATCAGTGAGTCAAGTGTTTCAGGAGGGGCTAATGAAAAACTGTTTTTT
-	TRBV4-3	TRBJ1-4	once	CASSQATARANEKLFF	TGCGCCAGCAGCCAGGCTACCGCCAGGGCTAATGAAAAACTGTTTTTT
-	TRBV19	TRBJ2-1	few	CASSIDRSGSYNEQFF	TGTGCCAGTAGTATAGATAGAAGCGGTTCCTACAATGAGCAGTTCTTC
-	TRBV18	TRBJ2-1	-	CASSPPAGRDNEQFF	TGTGCCAGCTCACCACCGGCAGGCCGGGACAATGAGCAGTTCTTC
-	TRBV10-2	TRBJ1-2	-	CASSEDSNYGYTF	TGCGCCAGCAGTGAGGACAGCAACTATGGCTACACCTTC
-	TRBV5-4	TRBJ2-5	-	CASSKQETQYF	TGTGCCAGCAGCAAACAAGAGACCCAGTACTTC
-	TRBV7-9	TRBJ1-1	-	CASSFSSGVTEAFF	TGTGCCAGCAGCTTCAGTTCCGGGGTCACTGAAGCTTTCTTT
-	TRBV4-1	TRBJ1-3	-	CASSRGTNSGNTIYF	TGCGCCAGCAGCCGCGGGACAAACTCTGGAAACACCATATATTTT
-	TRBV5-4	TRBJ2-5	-	CASSQQLQETQYF	TGTGCCAGCAGCCAACAGCTCCAAGAGACCCAGTACTTC
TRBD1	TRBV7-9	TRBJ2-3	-	CASSLAGQGMDTQYF	TGTGCCAGCAGCTTAGCCGGACAGGGGATGGATACGCAGTATTTT
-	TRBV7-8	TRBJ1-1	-	CASSLVGEAFF	TGTGCCAGCAGCTTAGTTGGTGAAGCTTTCTTT
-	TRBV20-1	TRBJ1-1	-	CSAWRRTEAFF	TGCAGTGCCTGGCGTAGAACTGAAGCTTTCTTT
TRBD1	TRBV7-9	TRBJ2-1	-	CASSRTGSNEQFF	TGTGCCAGCAGCCGGACAGGGTCCAATGAGCAGTTCTTC
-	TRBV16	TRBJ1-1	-	CATCYGGLSEAFF	TGTGCCACCTGCTACGGGGGTTTGAGTGAAGCTTTCTTT